This TCR beta chain was sequenced in a study of blood T cell repertoires in COVID-19. Study processing details: The assay estimated nucleated cells by amplifying reference gene primers. Only in-frame clones appear in the TCRdb table, and some are missing; sequencing was by immunoSEQ multiplex PCR. The V and J calls and clone size come from that table; D and trimming were worked out from the DNA. The sample carries roughly 97,000 clones, more than 80% recorded once. The CDR3 has 16 amino acids. V was clipped by 1 base and J by 3 bases, with 12 bases between them. The germline V gene has CDR1 MNHEY and CDR2 SVGAGI.

Sequencing was done on a sample of peripheral blood. This chain joins TRBV6-5 and TRBJ1-4, with a weak D call TRBD1 (5 bases). The receptor comes from a man aged 55 to 70 with acute or convalescent COVID-19. In nucleotides, the CDR3 is TGTGCCAGCAGTTACTTCGGACGGACATCTAATGAAAAACTGTTTTTT. Translation gives CASSYFGRTSNEKLFF.